This passage covers 27 T cell receptor beta chains from one sample sequenced in a study of Graves' ophthalmopathy and Graves' hyperthyroidism. Amplification targeted the TCR beta CDR3 regions, with RNA transcripts as the source material. Investigators did first-round RT-PCR with HTBI primers, then second-round multiplex PCR. TCRdb itself ran the multiplex PCR reads through MiXCR, one entry per CDR3 protein. Seen here are fewer than 600,000 distinct CDR3 sequences, around an eighth observed once, and the top ten hold around 9.8%. Sequenced input: blood. The receptors shown here come from a woman aged 25 to 39 with Graves' ophthalmopathy.

The chain uses TRBV11-2 and TRBJ1-2; the D is unclear. Per the germline V gene, CDR1 is SGHAT and CDR2 is FQNNGV. This CDR3 comprises 12 residues. Trimming pared 3 bases from V and 7 bases from J, leaving 9 bases between. As DNA, the CDR3 is TGTGCCAGCAGCTTCTCTTCGGTTGGCTACACCTTC. It specifies CASSFSSVGYTF.

The table lists this clonotype with many counts. J is TRBJ1-3 and V is TRBV6-1; TRBD1 matches at 7 bases. CDR1 and CDR2 (germline): MNHNS, SASEGT. V lost 4 bases, J lost 4 bases, and 4 bases stayed unmatched. The CDR3 spans 14 residues. The CDR3, as DNA: TGTGCCAGCAGTGGTCGACAGGGAGGAAACACCATATATTTT. Translating it yields CASSGRQGGNTIYF.

The chain is built from TRBV27 and TRBJ2-7, with 7 bases identical to TRBD1. Looked up from germline, CDR1 is MNHEY and CDR2 is SMNVEV (reference sequence). The CDR3 runs to 13 residues. V shed 6 bases, J shed 5 bases, and the junction held 7 bases outside the gene matches. The CDR3 region has the DNA TGTGCCAGCAGAACAGGGGAAAGGAACGAGCAGTACTTC. Protein sequence: CASRTGERNEQYF.

This clonotype was detected many times. V gene TRBV28 combines with J gene TRBJ1-5; D may be TRBD1 (5 bases). This CDR3 has 16 amino acids. Trimming took 4 bases from V and 1 from J, leaving 14 bases between them. Germline CDR1 MDHEN, CDR2 SYDVKM. The CDR3 loop reads CASSSPRQRSNQPQHF. The CDR3 nucleotides are TGTGCCAGCAGTTCCCCCCGACAGAGGAGCAATCAGCCCCAGCATTTT.

Only one count was recorded for this clonotype. V usage is TRBV2 and J usage is TRBJ2-5; 8 positions match TRBD1. Germline CDR1 is SNHLY and CDR2 is FYNNEI. The CDR3 consists of 15 residues. V was pared by 11 bases and J by 5 bases, with 16 bases of the junction left unmatched. The CDR3 is CALGTGSTNGETQYF. The CDR3 nucleotides read TGTGCCCTCGGGACAGGCTCGACCAACGGGGAGACCCAGTACTTC.

This clonotype was picked up many times. The chain employs TRBV2 and TRBJ1-1; the match to TRBD1 covers 7 bases. The J segment lost 5 bases and the V segment lost 2 bases, leaving 11 bases of the junction unmatched. The CDR3 consists of 16 residues. Germline values: CDR1 SNHLY, CDR2 FYNNEI. The CDR3 coding sequence is TGTGCCAGCAGTGAAATGGGGTTGACAGGGATGACTGAAGCTTTCTTT. This sequence encodes CASSEMGLTGMTEAFF.

This clonotype was observed a handful of times. The gene calls are TRBV30 and TRBJ2-7; 8 nucleotides match TRBD1. The CDR3 spans 13 residues. V lost 3 bases, J lost 3 bases, and 4 bases stayed unmatched. The germline V gene encodes CDR1 GTSNPN and CDR2 SVGIG (reference sequence). CDR3 amino acids: CAWRRDRGYEQYF. CDR3 nucleotide sequence: TGTGCCTGGAGAAGAGACAGGGGCTACGAGCAGTACTTC.

Details on this clonotype: An end of the junction does not agree with germline; a read error may underlie this. This sequence joins TRBV6-2 or TRBV6-3 and TRBJ2-5; 10 bases agree with TRBD1. There are 18 residues in the CDR3. Germline CDR1 is MNHEY and CDR2 is SVGEGT. The CDR3 sequence: CASSYVLGTGAHQDTRYF. DNA of the CDR3: TGTGCCAGCAGTTACGTGCTGGGGACAGGGGCCCATCAAGATACCCGGTACTTC.

At least ten counts were recorded for this clonotype. V and J are TRBV27 and TRBJ2-2; maybe TRBD2 (6 bases). Germline V CDR1 and CDR2: MNHEY, SMNVEV (reference sequence). CDR3 size: 14 residues. V was cut by 3 bases and J by 5 bases, with 10 bases left in between. This chain's CDR3 is CASSLREPTGELFF. The CDR3 DNA is TGTGCCAGCAGTTTGCGGGAACCAACCGGGGAGCTGTTTTTT.

This clonotype has just one count. This sequence joins TRBV6-1 and TRBJ1-2, with D tentatively TRBD1 (6 bases). This CDR3 contains 14 residues. In germline, CDR1 is MNHNS, CDR2 SASEGT. The ends were cut back, 6 bases at V and 0 bases at J, with 11 bases in the middle. The CDR3 loop reads CASSPGHTNYGYTF. The CDR3 bases are TGTGCCAGCAGCCCGGGACACACTAACTATGGCTACACCTTC.

This clonotype was detected ten times or more. The DNA for the CDR3 is TGTGCCAGCAGCCAGTTCCTAACGGCAGGGGTTGGGCAGCCCCAGCATTTT. Protein product: CASSQFLTAGVGQPQHF. The chain is built from TRBV28 and TRBJ1-5; D may be TRBD1 (6 bases). CDR3 length: 17 amino acids. Germline V CDR1 and CDR2: MDHEN, SYDVKM. V was pared by 6 bases and J by 7 bases, with 25 bases between.

V usage is TRBV12-3 or TRBV12-4 and J usage is TRBJ1-1, with TRBD1 as a possible D gene (6 bases). This CDR3 region has 14 residues. Trimming took 7 bases from V and 0 from J, leaving 12 bases between them. The CDR3 sequence is CASTQGMLNTEAFF. CDR3 nucleotide sequence: TGTGCCAGCACCCAGGGGATGCTGAACACTGAAGCTTTCTTT.

Many counts were recorded for this clonotype. CDR3 bases: TGTGCCAGCAGTGAAGGACCACACGGGGGCCCCAGCGAGACCCAGTACTTC. This translates into CASSEGPHGGPSETQYF. This chain connects TRBV6-1 to TRBJ2-5; D might be TRBD1 or TRBD2, each matching 6 bases. Per the germline V gene, CDR1 is MNHNS and CDR2 is SASEGT. Trimming left V 1 base short and J 5 bases short, with 20 bases between. CDR3 size: 17 residues.

This clonotype was found many times. The gene calls are TRBV2 and TRBJ2-5; maybe TRBD1 (6 bases). V lost 7 bases, J lost 3 bases, and 12 bases lay in between. The CDR3 spans 13 residues. Germline V gene lookup returns CDR1 SNHLY and CDR2 FYNNEI. The CDR3 coding sequence is TGTGCCAGCAAAGAGTACAGGGAAGAGACCCAGTACTTC. Its translation: CASKEYREETQYF.

This clonotype was seen repeatedly, ten times or more. This chain uses TRBV2 with TRBJ1-5; 7 bases map to TRBD1. CDR1 and CDR2 from the germline V gene are SNHLY and FYNNEI. Unmatched junction bases numbered 15, after V lost 6 bases and J lost 7 bases. The CDR3 has 16 amino acids. This CDR3 is CASSVLTGRGEQPQHF. The CDR3 DNA reads as TGTGCCAGCAGCGTCTTGACAGGGAGAGGGGAACAGCCCCAGCATTTT.

This clonotype turned up a few times. The J gene is TRBJ2-7, the V gene TRBV12-5; tentative D call: TRBD2 (5 bases). Germline CDR1 is LGHNT and CDR2 is FRNRAP. Trimming left V 2 bases short and J 0 bases short, with 11 bases between. CDR3 size: 15 residues. The CDR3 sequence: CASGLMGRSSYEQYF. The CDR3 bases are TGTGCTAGTGGTTTGATGGGGAGAAGCTCCTACGAGCAGTACTTC.

The chain is built from TRBV24-1 and TRBJ1-5; D gene unclear. There are 13 residues in the CDR3. Germline V lookup: CDR1 KGHDR, CDR2 SFDVKD. The V gene lost 5 bases and the J gene lost 4 bases, with 8 bases spanning the gap. The CDR3 DNA reads as TGTGCCACCAGTGGATCCGGGAATCAGCCCCAGCATTTT. Encoded protein: CATSGSGNQPQHF.

This clonotype was counted ten times or more. The V gene is TRBV10-3, the J gene TRBJ2-7; perhaps TRBD2 as D (6 bases). The V gene's germline CDR1 is ENHRY and CDR2 SYGVKD. The V and J ends lost 6 bases and 5 bases respectively, with 23 bases between them. The CDR3 loop spans 16 amino acids. CDR3 coding DNA: TGTGCCATCAGCGGGGCCGGGGCGGGATTGTCTCACGAGCAGTACTTC. Amino acids: CAISGAGAGLSHEQYF.

This clonotype came up many times. The chain couples TRBV7-8 to TRBJ1-5, with TRBD1 matching 8 bases. The CDR3 is 15 residues long. Germline CDR1 reads SGHVS; CDR2 reads FQNEAQ. V was clipped by 2 bases and J by 6 bases; unmatched bases: 6. As DNA, the CDR3 is TGTGCCAGCAGCTTAAGTGACAGGGGCACTCAGCCCCAGCATTTT. Translated: CASSLSDRGTQPQHF.

Ten or more counts support this clonotype. The CDR3 spells CASSLVGGARETQYF. CDR3 DNA: TGTGCCAGCAGCTTAGTAGGAGGGGCTAGAGAGACCCAGTACTTC. V and J are TRBV7-9 and TRBJ2-5; tentative D call: TRBD2 (6 bases). The CDR3 is made up of 15 amino acids. From germline, CDR1 is SEHNR and CDR2 FQNEAQ (reference sequence). Trimming removed 1 base at V and 4 bases at J, with 13 bases between.

This chain uses TRBV6-1 with TRBJ1-6; weak D call: TRBD1 (5 bases). CDR1 and CDR2 (germline): MNHNS, SASEGT. CDR3 length: 17 amino acids. Trimming removed 4 bases from V and 0 bases from J, with 13 bases in between. This CDR3 reads CASSVGRGVSYNSPLHF. CDR3 in DNA: TGTGCCAGCAGTGTGGGGAGGGGTGTCTCCTATAATTCACCCCTCCACTTT.

This clonotype was counted ten times or more. This chain connects TRBV13 to TRBJ1-6; D remains ambiguous. Germline V gene lookup returns CDR1 PRHDT and CDR2 FYEKMQ (reference sequence). The V end was cut by 7 bases, the J end by 0 bases, with 13 bases between. This CDR3 contains 16 residues. CDR3 nucleotide sequence: TGTGCCAGCAACCGTGAGGGTAACTCCTATAATTCACCCCTCCACTTT. It codes for CASNREGNSYNSPLHF.

This clonotype has at least ten counts. The J gene is TRBJ1-1, the V gene TRBV20-1, with D unresolved. Germline values: CDR1 DFQATT, CDR2 SNEGSKA (reference sequence). V was shortened by 7 bases and J by 0 bases, with 12 bases between the two germline ends. CDR3 size: 13 residues. DNA for the CDR3: TGCAGTGTAGCGGCAGGCATGAACACTGAAGCTTTCTTT. Its protein is CSVAAGMNTEAFF.

A word on this clonotype: Its ends do not fully match the called genes, so a read error is possible. The CDR3, as DNA: TGTGCCTGGACAGGGGTGAGCGAAAACATTAAGTACTTC. Its translation: CAWTGVSENIKYF. The chain combines TRBV30 with TRBJ2-4, with D possibly TRBD1 on 6 matching bases. CDR3 length equals 13 residues. Looked up from germline, CDR1 is GTSNPN and CDR2 is SVGIG (reference sequence).

The chain's CDR3 is CAWTQGANQPQHF. Written as DNA, the CDR3 is TGTGCCTGGACCCAGGGGGCTAATCAGCCCCAGCATTTT. The chain has TRBV30 and TRBJ1-5; 8 bases align to TRBD1. The CDR3 spans 13 residues. V shed 4 bases, J shed 4 bases, and the junction held 3 bases outside the gene matches. The germline V gene encodes CDR1 GTSNPN and CDR2 SVGIG (reference sequence).

In its sample, this clonotype was seen many times. The chain recombines TRBV2 with TRBJ2-7; weak D call: TRBD2 (6 bases). The CDR3 sequence is 13 residues long. Deletions cut 7 bases from V and 3 bases from J, with 13 bases between. Per the germline V gene, CDR1 is SNHLY and CDR2 is FYNNEI. The CDR3 coding sequence is TGTGCCAGCACCGCCGGGGGAGGCTACGAGCAGTACTTC. It specifies CASTAGGGYEQYF.

This clonotype was recorded many times. The chain links TRBV12-3 or TRBV12-4 to TRBJ1-2; D unclear. CDR3 length: 12 amino acids. V lost 3 bases to trimming and J lost 8 bases, with 10 bases between them. The CDR3, as DNA: TGTGCCAGCAGTTTGGACCTGTTGGGCTACACCTTC. Its protein product is CASSLDLLGYTF.